The 5 T cell receptor beta chains below come from one sample, sequenced in a study of blood T cell repertoires in COVID-19. Here immunoSEQ multiplex PCR was the method, and the copy in TCRdb shows in-frame clones only, minus some. Of fewer than 200,000 clones in the sample, around 80% were seen once. The specimen sequenced was peripheral blood. These receptors were collected from a woman aged 80 or over with active or convalescent COVID-19.

This rearrangement joins TRBV27 to TRBJ2-5; D perhaps matches TRBD2 (7 bases). The ends were cut back, 0 bases at V and 1 base at J, with 15 bases in the middle. CDR1 MNHEY and CDR2 SMNVEV come from the germline V gene (reference sequence). The CDR3 has 17 amino acids. CDR3 protein: CASSLSKRGAIQETQYF. CDR3 sequence (DNA): TGTGCCAGCAGTTTATCGAAACGGGGGGCCATCCAAGAGACCCAGTACTTC.

This clone turned up a few times. The gene calls are TRBV7-9 and TRBJ1-2; 8 bases are shared with TRBD1. The CDR3 is 14 residues long. Trimming cost V 5 bases and J 5 bases; bases outside gene matches: 7. Germline assignment: CDR1 SEHNR and CDR2 FQNEAQ (reference sequence). In nucleotides, the CDR3 is TGTGCCAGCAGCCCGGGACAGGAAGCATATGGCTACACCTTC. It specifies CASSPGQEAYGYTF.

The chain has TRBV4-3 and TRBJ1-4; D gene unclear. V was cut by 0 bases and J by 4 bases, with 18 bases left in between. Germline CDR1 reads LGHNA; CDR2 reads YSLEER. There are 18 residues in the CDR3. CDR3 sequence reads: CASSQDISRGDFNEKLFF. The CDR3 DNA reads TGCGCCAGCAGCCAAGATATTTCGCGGGGAGACTTTAATGAAAAACTGTTTTTT.

J is TRBJ1-4 and V is TRBV5-4; D possibly corresponds to TRBD1 (5 bases). Trimming pared 0 bases from V and 0 bases from J, leaving 9 bases between. The CDR3 length is 16 residues. Germline V gene data show CDR1 as SGHNT and CDR2 as YYREEE (reference sequence). The CDR3 bases are TGTGCCAGCAGCTTGGGGCAGGGTGCAACTAATGAAAAACTGTTTTTT. Translation gives CASSLGQGATNEKLFF.

The chain employs TRBV18 and TRBJ1-1; 8 bases are shared with TRBD1. Germline loops: CDR1 KGHSH, CDR2 LQKENI. V lost 6 bases, J lost 1 base, and 7 bases stayed unmatched. The CDR3 loop spans 15 amino acids. The CDR3 reads CASSSQGAENTEAFF. CDR3 sequence (DNA): TGTGCCAGCTCGTCGCAGGGGGCTGAGAACACTGAAGCTTTCTTT.